A selection of T cell receptor beta chains follows, all from one sample in a study of vaccination effects on CD4 cells after COVID-19. The table came from immunoSEQ multiplex PCR; TCRdb's copy has only in-frame clones and leaves some out. The repertoire holds about 79,000 clones, with roughly 80% as singletons. What these receptors recognize is not known. Sequenced here: CD4+ T cells from PBMCs cultured with HCoV-229E spike peptides, sampled before COVID-19 vaccination. The receptors were gathered from a human donor who received a COVID-19 vaccine. The conserved cysteine and the conserved F or W are not part of the CDR3 here. Fields, in order: V gene, J gene, CDR3 length, CDR3 protein.

TRBV14,TRBJ1-3,15,ASQTTPSSSSGNTIY
TRBV4-1,TRBJ1-5,13,ASSHLDRGYQPQH
TRBV27,TRBJ2-2,12,ASSLHSSAGELF
TRBV15,TRBJ1-4,15,ATSRDPFAGNNEKLF
TRBV11-1,TRBJ1-4,12,ASSRATTGPKLF
TRBV6-1,TRBJ1-2,13,ASSELPRGRGGYT
TRBV5-1,TRBJ1-5,10,ASSQELGPQH
TRBV3-1/TRBV3-2,TRBJ1-2,10,ASSQWAYGYT
TRBV19,TRBJ1-2,13,ASSIDGTVARGYT
TRBV11-3,TRBJ2-3,11,ASSFSSADTQY
TRBV12-5,TRBJ2-3,12,ASRRQGATDTQY
TRBV10-3,TRBJ1-3,12,AISVDRVGNTIY
TRBV7-2,TRBJ2-4,15,ASSLVSFSPAKNIQY
TRBV7-3,TRBJ2-3,12,ASSLPGRTDTQY
TRBV9,TRBJ1-2,12,ASSPRQTGYGYT
TRBV7-9,TRBJ1-1,11,ASSLAGNTEAF
TRBV15,TRBJ1-2,14,ATSRGAGQSNYGYT
TRBV18,TRBJ2-5,11,ASSLQGLETQY
TRBV10-1,TRBJ1-6,15,ASSLQGVRGYNSPLH
TRBV18,TRBJ1-2,12,ASSPQGGREGYT
TRBV6-6,TRBJ1-6,16,ASSRQGPRTSYNSPLH
TRBV6-5,TRBJ2-3,12,ASRDGGGSDTQY